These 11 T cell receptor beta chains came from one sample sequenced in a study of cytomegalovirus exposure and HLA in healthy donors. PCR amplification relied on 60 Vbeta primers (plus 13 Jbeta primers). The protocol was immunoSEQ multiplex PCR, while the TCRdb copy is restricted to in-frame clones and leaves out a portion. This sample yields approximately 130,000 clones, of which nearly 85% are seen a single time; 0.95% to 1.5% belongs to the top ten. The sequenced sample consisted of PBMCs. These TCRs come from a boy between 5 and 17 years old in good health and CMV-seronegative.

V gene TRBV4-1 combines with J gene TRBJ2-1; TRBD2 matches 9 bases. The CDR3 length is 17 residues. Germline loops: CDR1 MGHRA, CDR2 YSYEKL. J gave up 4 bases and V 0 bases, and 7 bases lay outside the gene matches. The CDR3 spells CASSQDMTSGTYNEQFF. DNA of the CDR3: TGCGCCAGCAGCCAAGATATGACTAGCGGCACGTACAATGAGCAGTTCTTC.

DNA for the CDR3: TGTGCCAGCAGCTTAGCGGGAGGCGAGGAGACCCAGTACTTC. Encoded protein: CASSLAGGEETQYF. V usage is TRBV11-2 and J usage is TRBJ2-5; 7 bases are shared with TRBD2. CDR1 and CDR2 (germline): SGHAT, FQNNGV. V was pared by 1 base and J by 5 bases, with 4 bases of the junction left unmatched. There are 14 residues in the CDR3. The complete variable domain, with remaining parts taken from reference TRBV11-2 and TRBJ2-5, reads EAGVAQSPRYKIIEKRQSVAFWCNPISGHATLYWYQQILGQGPKLLIQFQNNGVVDDSQLPKDRFSAERLKGVDSTLKIQPAKLEDSAVYLCASSLAGGEETQYFGPGTRLLVL.

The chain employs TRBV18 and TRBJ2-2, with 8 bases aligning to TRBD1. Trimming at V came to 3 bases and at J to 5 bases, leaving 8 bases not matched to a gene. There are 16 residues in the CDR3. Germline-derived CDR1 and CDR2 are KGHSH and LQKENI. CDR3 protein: CASSPSPDRGTGELFF. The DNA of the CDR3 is TGTGCCAGCTCACCGTCCCCAGACAGGGGAACCGGGGAGCTGTTTTTT.

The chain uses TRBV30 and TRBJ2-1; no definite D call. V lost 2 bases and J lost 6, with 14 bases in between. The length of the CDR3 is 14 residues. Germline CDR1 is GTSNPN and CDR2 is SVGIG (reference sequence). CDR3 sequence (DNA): TGTGCCTGGAGTCCATACATGACTTCCAATGAGCAGTTCTTC. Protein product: CAWSPYMTSNEQFF.

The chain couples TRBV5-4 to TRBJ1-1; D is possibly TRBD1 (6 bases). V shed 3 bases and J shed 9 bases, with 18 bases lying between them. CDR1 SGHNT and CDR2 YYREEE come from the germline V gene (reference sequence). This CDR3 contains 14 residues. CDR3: CASSSYPGQPQAFF. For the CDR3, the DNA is TGTGCCAGCAGCTCGTATCCGGGACAACCGCAAGCTTTCTTT.

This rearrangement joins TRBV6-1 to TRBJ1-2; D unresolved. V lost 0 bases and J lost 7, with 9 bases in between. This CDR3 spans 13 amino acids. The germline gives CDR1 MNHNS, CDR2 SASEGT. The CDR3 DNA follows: TGTGCCAGCAGTGAAGCGCCCCGGTTTGGCTACACCTTC. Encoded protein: CASSEAPRFGYTF.

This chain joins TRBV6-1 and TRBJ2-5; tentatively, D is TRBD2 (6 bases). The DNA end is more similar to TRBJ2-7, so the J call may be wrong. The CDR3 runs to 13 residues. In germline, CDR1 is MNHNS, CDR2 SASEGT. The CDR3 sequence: CASSVRGPYEQYF. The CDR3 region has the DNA TGTGCCAGCAGTGTGCGGGGACCCTACGAGCAGTACTTC.

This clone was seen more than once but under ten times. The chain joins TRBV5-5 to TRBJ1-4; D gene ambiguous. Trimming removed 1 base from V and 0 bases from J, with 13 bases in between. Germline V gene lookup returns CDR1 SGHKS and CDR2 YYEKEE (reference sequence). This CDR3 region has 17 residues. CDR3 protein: CASSLFPESATNEKLFF. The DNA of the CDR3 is TGTGCCAGCAGCTTGTTCCCCGAGTCTGCAACTAATGAAAAACTGTTTTTT.

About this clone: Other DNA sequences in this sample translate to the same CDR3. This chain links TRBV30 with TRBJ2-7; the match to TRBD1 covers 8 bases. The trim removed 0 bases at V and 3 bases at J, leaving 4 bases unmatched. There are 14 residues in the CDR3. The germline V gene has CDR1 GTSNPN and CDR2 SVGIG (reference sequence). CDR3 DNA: TGTGCCTGGAGTGTACAGGGGGTCCGCTACGAGCAGTACTTC. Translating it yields CAWSVQGVRYEQYF.

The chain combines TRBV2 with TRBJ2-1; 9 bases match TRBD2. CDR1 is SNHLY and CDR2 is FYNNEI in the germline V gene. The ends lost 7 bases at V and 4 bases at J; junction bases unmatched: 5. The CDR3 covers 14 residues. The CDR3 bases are TGTGCCAGCAAGTCTAGCGGGGCTTACAATGAGCAGTTCTTC. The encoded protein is CASKSSGAYNEQFF.

The CDR3 reads CASSRGVTASAYEQYF. The CDR3 DNA reads as TGTGCCAGCAGCCGCGGGGTCACGGCCTCCGCCTACGAGCAGTACTTC. The chain is built from TRBV4-2 and TRBJ2-7, with D maybe TRBD2 (6 bases). V gave up 4 bases and J gave up 2 bases, with 18 bases separating them. The CDR3 is made up of 16 amino acids. Per the germline V gene, CDR1 is LGHNA and CDR2 is YNFKEQ.